The 22 T cell receptor beta chains listed next were all sequenced from one sample in a study of regulatory T cells in long-lasting Graves disease. In building TCR beta libraries, iRepertoire HTBI primers were used together with Arm-PCR of CDR3 regions. MiXCR was run by TCRdb on the multiplex PCR reads, yielding one entry per CDR3 protein. The sample yields over 300,000 distinct CDR3 sequences, roughly 15% seen once. The time point is: newly diagnosed GD, antithyroid drugs for less than 3 months. Making the TCR library involved RNA that had been extracted from PBMCs. The sequencing used peripheral blood mononuclear cells (PBMCs), collected at new diagnosis, from a patient treated with antithyroid drugs. Receptors were obtained from a female donor with Graves disease.

This clonotype appeared many times. The chain carries TRBV27 and TRBJ2-2; the D is unclear. Germline V lookup: CDR1 MNHEY, CDR2 SMNVEV (reference sequence). The length of the CDR3 is 12 residues. V gave up 11 bases and J gave up 4 bases, with 11 bases separating them. CDR3 amino acids: CAVTGVTGELFF. The CDR3 bases are TGTGCCGTGACGGGCGTCACCGGGGAGCTGTTTTTT.

At least ten counts were recorded for this clonotype. The rearrangement joins TRBV5-1 to TRBJ2-1; D possibly corresponds to TRBD2 (6 bases). The germline V gene encodes CDR1 SGHRS and CDR2 YFSETQ. Trimming cost V 2 bases and J 3 bases, with 27 bases left between them. This CDR3 is built from 20 residues. In nucleotides, the CDR3 is TGCGCCAGCAGCTTTGCCTCTCGGCTCGGGTATGGAGGGAACTACAATGAGCAGTTCTTC. Its protein is CASSFASRLGYGGNYNEQFF.

This clonotype has a count of ten or more. This chain links TRBV12-3 or TRBV12-4 with TRBJ2-1; D possibly uses TRBD1 or TRBD2 (5 bases each). The CDR3 length is 12 residues. V was trimmed by 5 bases and J by 11 bases, leaving 13 bases between them. Here the CDR3 reads CASSLDGGKQFF. CDR3 nucleotides: TGTGCCAGCAGTCTGGATGGGGGAAAGCAGTTCTTC.

This clonotype came up a few times. The gene calls are TRBV18 and TRBJ1-5, with D unresolved. The V gene lost 1 base and the J gene lost 4 bases, with 11 bases spanning the gap. The CDR3 totals 15 residues. CDR1 is KGHSH and CDR2 is LQKENI in the germline V gene. The CDR3 bases are TGTGCCAGCTCACCACAGGGTAATAGGAATCAGCCCCAGCATTTT. Its translation: CASSPQGNRNQPQHF.

This clonotype was picked up many times. CDR3 in DNA: TGTGCCAGCAGTTGGTATTATGAGACAGGGGCCTCCTACGAGCAGTACTTC. Protein sequence: CASSWYYETGASYEQYF. This chain joins TRBV27 and TRBJ2-7, with 8 bases matching TRBD1. The CDR3 is 17 residues long. V was clipped by 4 bases and J by 0 bases; unmatched bases: 11. CDR1 is MNHEY and CDR2 is SMNVEV in the germline V gene (reference sequence).

On this clonotype: The final CDR3 position lacks the conserved phenylalanine or tryptophan, pointing to a likely read error. Because the CDR3's place on the DNA is in doubt, the DNA is left out and the CDR3 is given as listed by TCRdb. The genes are TRBV11-2 and TRBJ1-3. The CDR3 contains 12 residues when both ends are counted. The germline V gene encodes CDR1 SGHAT and CDR2 FQNNGV. CDR3 residues: CASSVDRAGFPL.

This clonotype was observed many times. A junction end diverges from the germline sequence, so it may reflect a read error. The chain recombines TRBV5-1 with TRBJ1-2, with 8 bases fitting TRBD1. This CDR3 region has 14 residues. Germline CDR1 SGHRS, CDR2 YFSETQ. CDR3 bases: TGTGCCAGCAGCTCGGGACAGGCTAACTATGGCTACACCTTC. It specifies CASSSGQANYGYTF. Complete variable domain (other parts from reference TRBV5-1 and TRBJ1-2): KAGVTQTPRYLIKTRGQQVTLSCSPISGHRSVSWYQQTPGQGLQFLFEYFSETQRNKGNFPGRFSGRQFSNSRSEMNVSTLELGDSALYLCASSSGQANYGYTFGSGTRLTVV.

The rearrangement uses TRBV2 and TRBJ2-1, with 8 bases that match TRBD1. The germline V gene has CDR1 SNHLY and CDR2 FYNNEI. There are 13 residues in the CDR3. After removal of 4 bases from V and 8 bases from J, the junction contained 4 bases not matched to a gene. The CDR3 reads CASSGTGFDEQFF. CDR3 nucleotides: TGTGCCAGCAGTGGGACAGGGTTTGATGAGCAGTTCTTC.

In this sample, this clonotype turned up many times. The chain carries TRBV20-1 and TRBJ1-2; D perhaps matches TRBD1 (5 bases). This CDR3 comprises 13 residues. The germline gives CDR1 DFQATT, CDR2 SNEGSKA (reference sequence). The ends were cut back, 3 bases at V and 7 bases at J, with 15 bases in the middle. Written as DNA, the CDR3 is TGCAGTGCTAGTAGAAACGGGGCAGGTGGCTACACCTTC. Translating gives CSASRNGAGGYTF.

Only a few counts were recorded for this clonotype. The chain uses TRBV3-1 and TRBJ1-1, with TRBD1 identical over 11 bases. Germline V gives CDR1 LGHDT, CDR2 YNNKEL (reference sequence). There are 19 residues in the CDR3. V lost 4 bases to trimming and J lost 1 base; unmatched junction nucleotides: 14. The CDR3 is CASSLPLDRGLKWNTEAFF. The CDR3 DNA sequence: TGTGCCAGCAGCCTACCATTGGACAGGGGGCTTAAGTGGAACACTGAAGCTTTCTTT.

This clonotype was picked up a small number of times. This chain connects TRBV12-5 to TRBJ2-2; D is unclear. CDR3 length: 12 residues. V was cut by 6 bases and J by 6 bases, with 8 bases left in between. Germline CDR1 and CDR2: LGHNT and FRNRAP. CDR3 in amino acids: CASGGRSGELFF. The CDR3 nucleotides are TGTGCTAGTGGAGGTCGGTCCGGGGAGCTGTTTTTT.

This clonotype was counted many times. This chain links TRBV7-9 with TRBJ2-7; 7 positions match TRBD1. The CDR3 totals 12 residues. The trim removed 5 bases at V and 5 bases at J, leaving 3 bases unmatched. The germline CDR1 and CDR2 sequences are SEHNR and FQNEAQ (reference sequence). The DNA of the CDR3 is TGTGCCAGCAGCCAGGGGGACCACGAGCAGTACTTC. Its translation is CASSQGDHEQYF.

This clonotype was counted a few times. The V call is TRBV14, the J call TRBJ2-2, with D uncertain. The ends were cut back, 5 bases at V and 7 bases at J, with 14 bases in the middle. The CDR3 has 14 residues. Germline assignment: CDR1 SGHDN and CDR2 FVKESK. CDR3 nucleotides: TGTGCCAGCAGCTATTACAAGACGGGCGGGGAGCTGTTTTTT. Protein: CASSYYKTGGELFF. Together with reference TRBV14 and TRBJ2-2, the CDR3 gives the full variable domain: EAGVTQFPSHSVIEKGQTVTLRCDPISGHDNLYWYRRVMGKEIKFLLHFVKESKQDESGMPNNRFLAERTGGTYSTLKVQPAELEDSGVYFCASSYYKTGGELFFGEGSRLTVL.

The chain employs TRBV6-5 and TRBJ2-7, with a weak D call TRBD2 (5 bases). Trimming cost V 2 bases and J 0 bases, with 20 bases left between them. The germline V gene encodes CDR1 MNHEY and CDR2 SVGAGI. The CDR3 totals 18 residues. The CDR3 coding sequence is TGTGCCAGCAGTTACGTGAGGACCCAGCGGAGACGCTCCTACGAGCAGTACTTC. Residues: CASSYVRTQRRRSYEQYF.

V and J are TRBV5-5 and TRBJ2-7; 7 bases agree with TRBD1. CDR3 length: 16 residues. V shed 1 base and J 6 bases; nucleotides not matched to a gene: 13. The germline V gene encodes CDR1 SGHKS and CDR2 YYEKEE (reference sequence). The CDR3 DNA reads TGTGCCAGCAGCTTGATGATAGGACAGGAGTTACCCGAGCAGTACTTC. Its translation is CASSLMIGQELPEQYF.

The table lists this clonotype with many counts. This sequence joins TRBV28 and TRBJ1-2, with D tentatively TRBD1 (5 bases). V gave up 3 bases and J gave up 5 bases, with 19 bases separating them. The CDR3 has 16 amino acids. Germline CDR1 and CDR2: MDHEN and SYDVKM. The CDR3 sequence: CASSFERLRGAYGYTF. The CDR3 coding sequence is TGTGCCAGCAGTTTTGAGAGGTTGAGGGGCGCGTATGGCTACACCTTC.

This clonotype was counted a few times. The chain joins TRBV6-2 or TRBV6-3 to TRBJ2-7; maybe TRBD2 (5 bases). CDR1 MNHEY and CDR2 SVGEGT come from the germline V gene. The V end was cut by 5 bases, the J end by 4 bases, with 18 bases between. The CDR3 loop spans 15 amino acids. CDR3 sequence: CASSERATYSYEQYF. CDR3 sequence (DNA): TGTGCCAGCAGTGAGAGGGCCACATACTCATACGAGCAGTACTTC.

This clonotype was detected ten times or more. The J gene is TRBJ1-4, the V gene TRBV15; 8 nucleotides line up with TRBD1. V shed 1 base and J 3 bases; nucleotides not matched to a gene: 1. Per germline, CDR1 LNHNV and CDR2 YYDKDF (reference sequence). The CDR3 extends over 15 amino acids. CDR3 in amino acids: CATSRGDRSNEKLFF. The DNA for the CDR3 is TGTGCCACCAGCAGAGGGGACAGGTCTAATGAAAAACTGTTTTTT.

This clonotype was detected ten times or more. The J gene is TRBJ2-5, the V gene TRBV7-2; D may match TRBD1 or TRBD2 (7 bases each). Trimming left V 7 bases short and J 2 bases short, with 17 bases between. Germline CDR1 is SGHTA and CDR2 is FQGNSA. The CDR3 contains 15 residues. The CDR3 DNA follows: TGTGCCAGCACCCTAAGCGGGACAGCGCAAGAGACCCAGTACTTC. Encoded protein: CASTLSGTAQETQYF.

The chain couples TRBV10-3 to TRBJ2-3; perhaps D is TRBD1 or TRBD2 (6 bases each). V lost 11 bases to trimming and J lost 4 bases, with 22 bases between them. The CDR3 length is 15 residues. Looked up from germline, CDR1 is ENHRY and CDR2 is SYGVKD. Written as DNA, the CDR3 is TGTGCCGCAGGGTCGGAGGGGGGCTCCGCAGATACGCAGTATTTT. The encoded protein is CAAGSEGGSADTQYF.

This clonotype was recorded at least ten times. The chain combines TRBV28 with TRBJ2-3, with a weak D call TRBD1 (6 bases). V shed 5 bases and J shed 3 bases, with 18 bases lying between them. This CDR3 is built from 16 residues. CDR1 and CDR2 (germline): MDHEN, SYDVKM. This chain's CDR3 is CASSLNRVVMTDTQYF. The CDR3 DNA follows: TGTGCCAGCAGTCTAAACAGGGTGGTCATGACAGATACGCAGTATTTT.

This clonotype appeared many times. The chain carries TRBV7-2 and TRBJ2-1, with 13 bases aligning to TRBD2. The germline V gene has CDR1 SGHTA and CDR2 FQGNSA. The CDR3 sequence is 19 residues long. Trimming at V came to 1 base and at J to 1 base, leaving 7 bases not matched to a gene. CDR3 sequence (DNA): TGTGCCAGCAGCTTAGTGTTTCGGACTAGCGGGAGTTCCTACAATGAGCAGTTCTTC. This sequence encodes CASSLVFRTSGSSYNEQFF.